This is a list of T cell receptor beta chains from one sample in a study of response to subunit inactivated influenza vaccine. A single record per CDR3 protein comes from TCRdb applying MiXCR to the RT-PCR reads. The sample has hundreds of thousands of distinct CDR3 sequences; 11% to 15% are singletons. The sample consisted of PBMCs from blood, taken 14 to 15 days before vaccination. The receptors originated from a man aged 50 to 59 who received an inactivated influenza vaccine. Both conserved end residues are part of each CDR3. The D gene is left open where the match is weak. Some rows mark clone size as missing; the rest say once, few, many or name a class of expanded clone.

V gene: TRBV4-3; clone size: many; J gene: TRBJ1-1; D gene: NA; CDR3 DNA: TGCGCCAGCAGCCAACAGGAGAGCGGGACTGAAGCTTTCTTT; CDR3 protein: CASSQQESGTEAFF
V gene: TRBV7-2; clone size: many; J gene: TRBJ2-5; D gene: NA; CDR3 DNA: TGTGCCAGCAGCTTACTCCCGGAGACCCAGTACTTC; CDR3 protein: CASSLLPETQYF
V gene: TRBV19; clone size: NA; J gene: TRBJ2-3; D gene: TRBD2; CDR3 DNA: TGTGCCAGTAGTATAGGTTGGCTAGCGGGAGGCACAGATACGCAGTATTTT; CDR3 protein: CASSIGWLAGGTDTQYF
V gene: TRBV6-9; clone size: few; J gene: TRBJ2-5; D gene: TRBD1; CDR3 DNA: TGTGCCAGCAGCGCCGGGACAGGGAACCAAGAGACCCAGTACTTC; CDR3 protein: CASSAGTGNQETQYF
V gene: TRBV5-1; clone size: few; J gene: TRBJ2-3; D gene: TRBD1; CDR3 DNA: TGCGCCAGCAGCGAACTCGACAGGGTGTTGGATACGCAGTATTTT; CDR3 protein: CASSELDRVLDTQYF
V gene: TRBV20-1; clone size: NA; J gene: TRBJ2-2; D gene: NA; CDR3 DNA: TGCAGTGCTAAAAGATCCTCAGGGTCCGGGGAGCTGTTTTTT; CDR3 protein: CSAKRSSGSGELFF
V gene: TRBV5-1; clone size: NA; J gene: TRBJ2-7; D gene: TRBD1; CDR3 DNA: TGCGCCAGCAGCTTGGGGGGGACAGGGATCGACGAGCAGTACTTC; CDR3 protein: CASSLGGTGIDEQYF
V gene: TRBV28; clone size: few; J gene: TRBJ1-2; D gene: NA; CDR3 DNA: TGTGCCAGCAGTTTCGCACCCCCGACAAGGGGGAAGAATGGCTACACCTTC; CDR3 protein: CASSFAPPTRGKNGYTF
V gene: TRBV29-1; clone size: NA; J gene: TRBJ2-1; D gene: NA; CDR3 DNA: TGCAGCGTTCCGAAGGGCGGATACAATGAGCAGTTCTTC; CDR3 protein: CSVPKGGYNEQFF
V gene: TRBV6-1; clone size: NA; J gene: TRBJ1-1; D gene: NA; CDR3 DNA: TGTGCCAGCACGAGGGCAGTAATAATGAACACTGAAGCTTTCTTT; CDR3 protein: CASTRAVIMNTEAFF
V gene: TRBV5-1; clone size: NA; J gene: TRBJ2-5; D gene: NA; CDR3 DNA: TGCGCCAGCAGCTTGGAGGCAGGGTTGTTGATGGAGACCCAGTACTTC; CDR3 protein: CASSLEAGLLMETQYF
V gene: TRBV4-3; clone size: few; J gene: TRBJ2-3; D gene: TRBD2; CDR3 DNA: TGCGCCAGCAGCCAAGTTCCGGGACTAGGCTCAGCAGATACGCAGTATTTT; CDR3 protein: CASSQVPGLGSADTQYF
V gene: TRBV24-1; clone size: few; J gene: TRBJ1-5; D gene: TRBD1; CDR3 DNA: TGTGCCACCAGTGACTCAAGGACAGGGGGGCAGCCCCAGCATTTT; CDR3 protein: CATSDSRTGGQPQHF
V gene: TRBV4-1; clone size: NA; J gene: TRBJ2-2; D gene: NA; CDR3 DNA: TGCGCCAGCAGCCTCAATCCGCAGGGGGGCACCGGGGAGCTGTTTTTT; CDR3 protein: CASSLNPQGGTGELFF
V gene: TRBV7-2; clone size: few; J gene: TRBJ2-7; D gene: NA; CDR3 DNA: TGTGCCAGCAGCCCGGGGAAAGAGCAGTACTTC; CDR3 protein: CASSPGKEQYF
V gene: TRBV10-3; clone size: few; J gene: TRBJ2-3; D gene: TRBD2; CDR3 DNA: TGTGCCATCAAGGGACTAGCGGGGTCGGCAGATACGCAGTATTTT; CDR3 protein: CAIKGLAGSADTQYF
V gene: TRBV6-1; clone size: NA; J gene: TRBJ2-1; D gene: TRBD2; CDR3 DNA: TGTGCCAGCAGCCCTACTAGCGGGACGTACAATGAGCAGTTCTTC; CDR3 protein: CASSPTSGTYNEQFF
V gene: TRBV4-2; clone size: few; J gene: TRBJ2-1; D gene: NA; CDR3 DNA: TGTGCCAGCAGCCAAGTTTGGGCCGGGCAGGGAAACAATGAGCAGTTCTTC; CDR3 protein: CASSQVWAGQGNNEQFF
V gene: TRBV7-3; clone size: few; J gene: TRBJ2-1; D gene: NA; CDR3 DNA: TGTGCCAGCAGCCCTTTGGCAGGCCGTGATTTCAATGAGCAGTTCTTC; CDR3 protein: CASSPLAGRDFNEQFF
V gene: TRBV10-3; clone size: few; J gene: TRBJ2-6; D gene: TRBD2; CDR3 DNA: TGTGCCATCTTTAGCGGGGGAAGCTCTGGGGCCAACGTCCTGACTTTC; CDR3 protein: CAIFSGGSSGANVLTF
V gene: TRBV11-2; clone size: NA; J gene: TRBJ2-3; D gene: NA; CDR3 DNA: TGTGCCAGCAACAACCCGGTGGCAGATACGCAGTATTTT; CDR3 protein: CASNNPVADTQYF
V gene: TRBV24-1; clone size: NA; J gene: TRBJ2-1; D gene: TRBD2; CDR3 DNA: TGTGCCACCAGTGGCGGACTAGCGGGAGACTTCAATGAGCAGTTCTTC; CDR3 protein: CATSGGLAGDFNEQFF
V gene: TRBV5-1; clone size: NA; J gene: TRBJ2-2; D gene: NA; CDR3 DNA: TGCGCCAGCCAGACCGGGACAAGAATCACCGGGGAGCTGTTTTTT; CDR3 protein: CASQTGTRITGELFF
V gene: TRBV10-3; clone size: NA; J gene: TRBJ1-3; D gene: TRBD1; CDR3 DNA: TGTGCCACAAGGACAGGGGAAGTATCGAACACCATATATTTT; CDR3 protein: CATRTGEVSNTIYF
V gene: TRBV12-3/TRBV12-4; clone size: NA; J gene: TRBJ2-4; D gene: NA; CDR3 DNA: TGTGCCAGCAGTTTTGGACAGCAAAACATTCAGTACTTC; CDR3 protein: CASSFGQQNIQYF
V gene: TRBV4-3; clone size: many; J gene: TRBJ2-5; D gene: TRBD2; CDR3 DNA: TGCGCCAGCAGCCACCTACCTAGCGGGAGGGAGACCCAGTACTTC; CDR3 protein: CASSHLPSGRETQYF
V gene: TRBV28; clone size: many; J gene: TRBJ2-3; D gene: NA; CDR3 DNA: TGTGCCAGCAGTTTAGGTTATCTGGGGGGCGCGGGCACAGATACGCAGTATTTT; CDR3 protein: CASSLGYLGGAGTDTQYF
V gene: TRBV27; clone size: many; J gene: TRBJ1-1; D gene: NA; CDR3 DNA: TGTGCCAGCAGTACCGAGGTGGGGATTTCTGAAGCTTTCTTT; CDR3 protein: CASSTEVGISEAFF
V gene: TRBV28; clone size: few; J gene: TRBJ1-1; D gene: TRBD1; CDR3 DNA: TGTGCCAGCAAAACTATTAGGACAGGGGAGAACACTGAAGCTTTCTTT; CDR3 protein: CASKTIRTGENTEAFF
V gene: TRBV15; clone size: many; J gene: TRBJ1-2; D gene: TRBD1; CDR3 DNA: TGTGCCACCAGCAGAGCGGACAGGGGTGATGGCTACACCTTC; CDR3 protein: CATSRADRGDGYTF
V gene: TRBV12-3/TRBV12-4; clone size: NA; J gene: TRBJ1-2; D gene: TRBD1; CDR3 DNA: TGTGCCAGCAGCCCCGGGACAGGGATCGGTGGCTACACCTTC; CDR3 protein: CASSPGTGIGGYTF
V gene: TRBV20-1; clone size: few; J gene: TRBJ1-5; D gene: TRBD1; CDR3 DNA: TGCAGTGCAGGGGGCGCGGGTAGCAATCAGCCCCAGCATTTT; CDR3 protein: CSAGGAGSNQPQHF
V gene: TRBV3-1; clone size: NA; J gene: TRBJ2-1; D gene: NA; CDR3 DNA: TGTGCCAGCAGCCAAGGGGGCAGGGAGCAGTTCTTC; CDR3 protein: CASSQGGREQFF
V gene: TRBV20-1; clone size: once; J gene: TRBJ2-2; D gene: TRBD2; CDR3 DNA: TGCAGTGCTAGAGCCTTACCGGGGGGAAACACCGGGGAGCTGTTTTTT; CDR3 protein: CSARALPGGNTGELFF
V gene: TRBV11-3; clone size: few; J gene: TRBJ2-7; D gene: TRBD1; CDR3 DNA: TGTGCCAGCAGCTTAGAAAACAGGGGAAGCTCCTACGAGCAGTACTTC; CDR3 protein: CASSLENRGSSYEQYF
V gene: TRBV4-3; clone size: few; J gene: TRBJ1-1; D gene: TRBD1; CDR3 DNA: TGCGCCAGCAGCCAAGATCGATTGAGGGGGCGAAACACTGAAGCTTTCTTT; CDR3 protein: CASSQDRLRGRNTEAFF
V gene: TRBV6-2/TRBV6-3; clone size: NA; J gene: TRBJ2-1; D gene: NA; CDR3 DNA: TGTGCCAGCAGTTACGACCTTATTACAGGAGAAGCCTACAATGAGCAGTTCTTC; CDR3 protein: CASSYDLITGEAYNEQFF
V gene: TRBV7-2; clone size: NA; J gene: TRBJ1-4; D gene: NA; CDR3 DNA: TGTGCCAGCAGCTTGGGGGGGGGAAGAAACGAAAAACTGTTTTTT; CDR3 protein: CASSLGGGRNEKLFF
V gene: TRBV7-2; clone size: few; J gene: TRBJ1-2; D gene: TRBD1; CDR3 DNA: TGTGCCAGCAGCTTAGTTCGGACAGGGTTTGGCTACACCTTC; CDR3 protein: CASSLVRTGFGYTF
V gene: TRBV5-1; clone size: NA; J gene: TRBJ2-5; D gene: NA; CDR3 DNA: TGCGCCAGCAGCTTGGACCCAGGGGCGAAGACCCAGTACTTC; CDR3 protein: CASSLDPGAKTQYF
V gene: TRBV4-1; clone size: many; J gene: TRBJ1-1; D gene: NA; CDR3 DNA: TGCGCCAGCAGCCAAGTAGAGGGGTACTATGAAGCTTTCTTT; CDR3 protein: CASSQVEGYYEAFF
V gene: TRBV5-1; clone size: many; J gene: TRBJ2-7; D gene: NA; CDR3 DNA: TGCGCCAGCAGCTTGGGCACGTACTCCTACGAGCAGTACTTC; CDR3 protein: CASSLGTYSYEQYF